This is a list of T cell receptor beta chains from one sample in a study of T-cell memory formation after mild COVID-19. Each CDR3 protein gets one entry after TCRdb re-called the 5' RACE reads with MiXCR. The sample consists of under 250,000 distinct CDR3 sequences, around 30% of them appearing once. What was sequenced was PBMCs or a T cell subset sorted from them (not recorded which). The receptors derive from an adult woman who had mild COVID-19 (a few samples of this study predate the infection). Cell type and time point are not known. Both conserved end residues are part of each CDR3. The D gene is left open where the match is weak. For some rows the clone size is stated as once, few or many, or as a class when expanded; others skip it.

D gene	V gene	clone size	J gene	CDR3 DNA	CDR3 protein
TRBD1	TRBV2	-	TRBJ1-2	TGTGCCAGCAGTGAAGCGCGACAGGGCTTCTATGGCTACACCTTC	CASSEARQGFYGYTF
TRBD2	TRBV27	few	TRBJ2-1	TGTGCCAGCAGTTCACTGATGCAACCAGAGATTAGCGGGGACTACAATGAGCAGTTCTTC	CASSSLMQPEISGDYNEQFF
-	TRBV2	few	TRBJ2-7	TGTGCCAGCACCCTGGACCCAAAGGAGCAGTACTTC	CASTLDPKEQYF
-	TRBV4-2	many	TRBJ2-7	TGTGCCAGCAGCCAGGGCCCTCGAGGAGTTAACGAGCAGTACTTC	CASSQGPRGVNEQYF
TRBD2	TRBV5-8	many	TRBJ2-3	TGTGCCAGCAGCGCATTTGGGGGACTAGCGAGCACAGATACGCAGTATTTT	CASSAFGGLASTDTQYF
-	TRBV12-3/TRBV12-4	few	TRBJ2-7	TGTGCCAGCAGCCCGACCGGACCCCAAGGAAGCGAGCAGTACTTC	CASSPTGPQGSEQYF
-	TRBV12-3/TRBV12-4	few	TRBJ2-3	TGTGCCAGCAGTTTCGGGCAGCCCCCTAGCACAGATACGCAGTATTTT	CASSFGQPPSTDTQYF
-	TRBV7-2	once	TRBJ1-1	TGTGCCAGCAGAATCAACACTGAAGCTTTCTTT	CASRINTEAFF
TRBD1	TRBV19	-	TRBJ2-7	TGTGCCAGTAGTATAAGGGGGCGCAGCTACGAGCAGTACTTC	CASSIRGRSYEQYF
-	TRBV3-1	few	TRBJ2-7	TGTGCCAGCAGCAGCCTGGGAACCTACGAGCAGTACTTC	CASSSLGTYEQYF
TRBD2	TRBV12-3/TRBV12-4	few	TRBJ2-7	TGTGCCAGCAGTCAAACTAGCGGGAGGCGGTACGAGCAGTACTTC	CASSQTSGRRYEQYF
-	TRBV9	few	TRBJ2-3	TGTGCCAGCAGCCCACGGGGACATACACTCAGCGATACGCAGTATTTT	CASSPRGHTLSDTQYF
TRBD1	TRBV6-5	-	TRBJ2-3	TGTGCCAGCAGTTCCTTGGGACAGGGGGTCACAGATACGCAGTATTTT	CASSSLGQGVTDTQYF
-	TRBV7-2	-	TRBJ2-7	TGTGCCAGCAGACCTGGGACTGCTGGTACCTACGAGCAGTACTTC	CASRPGTAGTYEQYF
TRBD2	TRBV29-1	few	TRBJ2-7	TGCAGCGTTGAAGGACTAGCGGACTCCACCTACGAGCAGTACTTC	CSVEGLADSTYEQYF
-	TRBV6-6	-	TRBJ2-3	TGTGCCAGCAGTTTGTTCAGCACAGATACGCAGTATTTT	CASSLFSTDTQYF
-	TRBV11-2	-	TRBJ1-1	TGTGCCAGCAGCTTAGGGGATAGCGGGGGGAAGACTGAAGCTTTCTTT	CASSLGDSGGKTEAFF
-	TRBV6-2/TRBV6-3	-	TRBJ2-1	TGTGCCAGCAGTCACGGAGGGGGCGACTCCTACAATGAGCAGTTCTTC	CASSHGGGDSYNEQFF
TRBD2	TRBV10-3	few	TRBJ2-7	TGTGCCATCAGTGCAGGGACTAGCGGGGGTGCAAACTACGAGCAGTACTTC	CAISAGTSGGANYEQYF
-	TRBV20-1	-	TRBJ2-7	TGCAGTGCGGTAATTCCGGGACGGGTCTTCTACGAGCAGTACTTC	CSAVIPGRVFYEQYF
TRBD2	TRBV19	-	TRBJ2-1	TGTGCCAGTAGTATAGATGGCGGGGGTGTATTCCTAAACTTC	CASSIDGGGVFLNF
-	TRBV7-3	-	TRBJ1-1	TGTGCCAGCAGCTTATCCGGGGGTAGGACTGAAGCTTTCTTT	CASSLSGGRTEAFF
-	TRBV5-1	-	TRBJ2-3	TGCGCCAGCAGCTTGGCAACAGTCTCCACAGATACGCAGTATTTT	CASSLATVSTDTQYF
TRBD1	TRBV15	few	TRBJ2-4	TGTGCCACCAGCCCAGGGGGCCCGGCCAAAAACATTCAGTACTTC	CATSPGGPAKNIQYF
-	TRBV9	-	TRBJ1-2	TGTGCCAGCAGCGTGTCAGACCGTAGTATTAACTATGGCTACACCTTC	CASSVSDRSINYGYTF
-	TRBV4-2	few	TRBJ2-2	TGTGCCAGCAGCCAAGATTGGATCCCGGCCGGGGAGCTGTTTTTT	CASSQDWIPAGELFF
TRBD2	TRBV6-2/TRBV6-3	few	TRBJ2-1	TGTGCCAGCAGTTACTCCATGGGAGCGGGAGGGCCGAATTACAATGAGCAGTTCTTC	CASSYSMGAGGPNYNEQFF
TRBD2	TRBV20-1	few	TRBJ2-7	TGCAGTGCTAGGGTCACTAGCGGCCTTAGAGGACTCGAGCAGTACTTC	CSARVTSGLRGLEQYF
TRBD2	TRBV7-3	few	TRBJ2-2	TGTGCCAGCAGCTCGGGAGGGGGTGACACCGGGGAGCTGTTTTTT	CASSSGGGDTGELFF
-	TRBV6-6	-	TRBJ2-4	TGTGCCAGCACCTTCAACGGGGTAGCCAAAAACATTCAGTACTTC	CASTFNGVAKNIQYF
-	TRBV5-1	-	TRBJ2-7	TGCGCCAGCAGCTTGAGTGCAGGGAGCTCCTACGAGCAGTACTTC	CASSLSAGSSYEQYF
-	TRBV5-1	-	TRBJ2-5	TGCGCCAGCAGCTTGTACCAGCCCCTCCAAGAGACCCAGTACTTC	CASSLYQPLQETQYF
-	TRBV6-2/TRBV6-3	-	TRBJ2-2	TGTGCCAGCAGTTACGGTGGGAACCCCGGGGAGCTGTTTTTT	CASSYGGNPGELFF
-	TRBV7-2	few	TRBJ2-5	TGTGCCAGCAGCTTAATCAGTCAGACCCAGTACTTC	CASSLISQTQYF
-	TRBV5-6	-	TRBJ1-1	TGTGCCAGCAGCACTAGAGGGCAGGAGACTGAAGCTTTCTTT	CASSTRGQETEAFF
-	TRBV5-5	many	TRBJ1-6	TGTGCCAGCAGCTTTGGGGATTCAACCTATAATTCACCCCTCCACTTT	CASSFGDSTYNSPLHF
-	TRBV6-6	-	TRBJ2-3	TGTGCCAGCAGTTACCGCCAGGGAACAGATACGCAGTATTTT	CASSYRQGTDTQYF
-	TRBV6-4	few	TRBJ1-1	TGTGCCAGCAGTGACTCTGCGGGAACCCAAGCTTTCTTT	CASSDSAGTQAFF
-	TRBV3-1	-	TRBJ2-6	TGTGCCAGCAGCCGATTCCTTGGACGTCGGAGCTCTGGGGCCAACGTCCTGACTTTC	CASSRFLGRRSSGANVLTF
TRBD2	TRBV12-3/TRBV12-4	-	TRBJ2-1	TGTGCCAGCAATCTAGCGGGGGGCCGGAGCTCCTACAATGAGCAGTTCTTC	CASNLAGGRSSYNEQFF
TRBD2	TRBV5-1	few	TRBJ2-5	TGCGCCAGCAGACCGAAGCCTAGCGGTTTCCAAGAGACCCAGTACTTC	CASRPKPSGFQETQYF
-	TRBV29-1	few	TRBJ2-1	TGCAGCGCAAACCCCGGGACAAATGAGCAGTTCTTC	CSANPGTNEQFF